The 24 T cell receptor beta chains given below trace back to one sample, sequenced in a study of vaccination effects on CD4 cells after COVID-19. In the ViraFEST assay, antigen-specific CD4+ clonotypes were identified by expansion after peptide-pool stimulation. An approximately ten-day culture period preceded the isolation of CD4+ T cells. The cohort was immunized with two doses of either the BNT162b2 or mRNA-1273 vaccine. Their cognate antigens are unknown. Sequencing used immunoSEQ multiplex PCR; TCRdb keeps in-frame clones, though not all of them. This sample carries tens of thousands of clones, over 60% of them seen once, and the ten largest clones take roughly 10%. The specimen comprised CD4+ T cells from PBMCs cultured with HCoV-NL63 spike peptides, sampled after COVID-19 vaccination. The receptors were sampled from a human donor who received a COVID-19 vaccine.

By proportion, this clone is medium-sized. The chain carries TRBV7-2 and TRBJ2-7; TRBD2 matches 10 bases. Trimming took 1 base from V and 13 from J; bases not matched to a gene: 7. Germline CDR1 SGHTA, CDR2 FQGNSA. The CDR3 consists of 13 residues. CDR3 loop: CASSLGPSGRTYF. The CDR3 nucleotides are TGTGCCAGCAGCTTAGGGCCTAGCGGGAGAACTTACTTC.

The V gene is TRBV7-9, the J gene TRBJ1-4; D is unresolved. The CDR3 extends over 14 amino acids. Germline CDR1 and CDR2: SEHNR and FQNEAQ (reference sequence). Between the trimmed V and J ends, which lost 3 bases and 5 bases, there was a span of 10 bases. In nucleotides, the CDR3 is TGTGCCAGCAGCTTGGGGATGGTAAATGAAAAACTGTTTTTT. Translated: CASSLGMVNEKLFF.

As regards this clone: Other DNA sequences in the sample encode the same CDR3. The chain combines TRBV12-3 or TRBV12-4 with TRBJ2-1; D unclear. This CDR3 is 11 amino acids long. The V gene lost 6 bases and the J gene lost 4 bases, with 4 bases spanning the gap. The CDR3: CASSLYNEQFF. CDR3 DNA: TGTGCCAGCAGCCTATACAATGAGCAGTTCTTC.

Here the CDR3 DNA reads TGTGCCAGCAGCCTCCGGGACGGGACCTACGAGCAGTACTTC. Protein product: CASSLRDGTYEQYF. This rearrangement joins TRBV3-1 (or the pseudogene TRBV3-2) to TRBJ2-7; D is possibly TRBD1 or TRBD2 (5 bases each). V gave up 4 bases and J gave up 2 bases, with 12 bases separating them. The germline V gene has CDR1 LGHDT and CDR2 YNNKEL (reference sequence). The length of the CDR3 is 14 residues.

On this clone itself: Additional DNA sequences in this sample encode the identical CDR3. This chain connects TRBV3-1 (or the pseudogene TRBV3-2) to TRBJ2-5; D is perhaps TRBD2 (6 bases). Trimming took off 5 bases at V and 4 bases at J, with 8 bases between the two ends. Germline lookup yields CDR1 LGHDT and CDR2 YNNKEL (reference sequence). The CDR3 is made up of 12 amino acids. The chain's CDR3 is CASSTGLETQYF. The CDR3 DNA is TGTGCCAGCAGCACGGGACTAGAGACCCAGTACTTC.

The chain carries TRBV3-1 (or the pseudogene TRBV3-2) and TRBJ1-2, with a tentative D call TRBD1 (6 bases). CDR1 LGHDT and CDR2 YNNKEL come from the germline V gene (reference sequence). There are 17 residues in the CDR3. V lost 0 bases and J lost 4, with 18 bases in between. CDR3 in amino acids: CASSQDLVTGRGYGYTF. The CDR3 nucleotides are TGTGCCAGCAGCCAAGATTTAGTTACAGGGAGAGGCTATGGCTACACCTTC.

V and J are TRBV5-1 and TRBJ1-1; the D gene is possibly TRBD1 (6 bases). The CDR3 spans 13 residues. Deletions cut 3 bases from V and 3 bases from J, with 9 bases between. Germline CDR1 SGHRS, CDR2 YFSETQ. The CDR3, as DNA: TGCGCCAGCAGCTCACAGGGTTACACTGAAGCTTTCTTT. It is translated as CASSSQGYTEAFF.

The chain joins TRBV30 to TRBJ2-2; 11 positions match TRBD2. CDR1 is GTSNPN, CDR2 SVGIG, per germline (reference sequence). The CDR3 has 16 residues. The V and J ends lost 1 base and 5 bases, in that order; junction bases with no gene match: 6. As DNA, the CDR3 is TGTGCCTGGAGTGGAGAGACTAGCGGGACAACCGGGGAGCTGTTTTTT. Amino acid sequence: CAWSGETSGTTGELFF.

This chain joins TRBV5-6 and TRBJ2-7; D is possibly TRBD1 or TRBD2 (5 bases each). The CDR3 extends over 15 amino acids. Germline loops: CDR1 SGHDT, CDR2 YYEEEE. Trimming took off 5 bases at V and 0 bases at J, with 15 bases between the two ends. CDR3 in amino acids: CASSRGRTSSYEQYF. The CDR3, as DNA: TGTGCCAGCAGTCGGGGCAGGACCTCCTCCTACGAGCAGTACTTC.

The chain employs TRBV6-5 and TRBJ1-1, with D hard to call. Trimming removed 6 bases from V and 3 bases from J, with 11 bases in between. The CDR3 sequence is 13 residues long. CDR1 MNHEY and CDR2 SVGAGI come from the germline V gene. The CDR3 coding sequence is TGTGCCAGCAGATCAGGTTGGTACACTGAAGCTTTCTTT. As protein: CASRSGWYTEAFF.

This clone came up once. The chain uses TRBV19 and TRBJ1-2; D might be TRBD1 (5 bases). This CDR3 has 13 amino acids. From germline, CDR1 is LNHDA and CDR2 SQIVND (reference sequence). V gave up 3 bases and J gave up 8 bases, with 13 bases separating them. The CDR3 DNA is TGTGCCAGTAGTATGTTCCAGGGCGACGGCTACACCTTC. It translates to CASSMFQGDGYTF.

The chain links TRBV24-1 to TRBJ2-5; D may be TRBD2 (5 bases). Trimming shortened V by 4 bases and J by 5 bases, and 10 bases separated the two germline ends. The CDR3 has 13 residues. Germline CDR1 and CDR2: KGHDR and SFDVKD. The CDR3 spells CATSEARAETQYF. The CDR3 coding sequence is TGTGCCACCAGTGAAGCGAGGGCCGAGACCCAGTACTTC.

The V and J genes are TRBV6-4 and TRBJ2-1; D is perhaps TRBD2 (6 bases). Germline V gene sequence: CDR1 MRHNA, CDR2 SNTAGT. The CDR3 totals 14 residues. V gave up 3 bases and J gave up 0 bases, with 6 bases separating them. This CDR3 reads CASSEEGSYNEQFF. For the CDR3, the DNA is TGTGCCAGCAGTGAGGAGGGCTCCTACAATGAGCAGTTCTTC.

This clone was found a few times. The chain is built from TRBV5-1 and TRBJ2-7; 9 bases align to TRBD2. J gave up 3 bases and V 5 bases, and 3 bases lay outside the gene matches. CDR1 SGHRS and CDR2 YFSETQ come from the germline V gene. CDR3 length: 13 residues. In nucleotides, the CDR3 is TGCGCCAGCAGTTTGACTAGCGGCTACGAGCAGTACTTC. Protein product: CASSLTSGYEQYF. The entire variable domain, with the rest obtained from reference TRBV5-1 and TRBJ2-7, is as follows: KAGVTQTPRYLIKTRGQQVTLSCSPISGHRSVSWYQQTPGQGLQFLFEYFSETQRNKGNFPGRFSGRQFSNSRSEMNVSTLELGDSALYLCASSLTSGYEQYFGPGTRLTVT.

This clone was picked up one time. The V and J genes are TRBV7-8 and TRBJ1-1; possible D gene TRBD1, 6 bases. The germline gives CDR1 SGHVS, CDR2 FQNEAQ. V lost 2 bases and J lost 4, with 17 bases in between. The length of the CDR3 is 16 residues. The CDR3 DNA follows: TGTGCCAGCAGCTTAACGTGGGGGCAGGGAGGCACTGAAGCTTTCTTT. This translates into CASSLTWGQGGTEAFF.

The chain is built from TRBV20-1 and TRBJ2-7; D tentatively fits TRBD1 or TRBD2 (6 bases each). Trimming took off 7 bases at V and 5 bases at J, with 12 bases between the two ends. The CDR3 totals 11 residues. Per the germline V gene, CDR1 is DFQATT and CDR2 is SNEGSKA (reference sequence). CDR3 protein: CSVEGGNEQYF. The CDR3 DNA reads as TGCAGTGTAGAAGGGGGGAACGAGCAGTACTTC.

The V and J genes are TRBV20-1 and TRBJ2-1, with 7 bases lining up with TRBD1. V lost 3 bases to trimming and J lost 0 bases; unmatched junction nucleotides: 8. The CDR3 is 16 amino acids. The germline V gene encodes CDR1 DFQATT and CDR2 SNEGSKA (reference sequence). DNA of the CDR3: TGCAGTGCTAGTACGCAGACAGGGATCTCCTACAATGAGCAGTTCTTC. This gives the protein CSASTQTGISYNEQFF.

This clone was picked up a small number of times. This rearrangement joins TRBV7-9 to TRBJ2-7; no reliable D call. Trimming removed 3 bases at V and 3 bases at J, with 6 bases between. The germline CDR1 and CDR2 sequences are SEHNR and FQNEAQ (reference sequence). This CDR3 region has 12 residues. The CDR3 sequence is CASSLSDYEQYF. CDR3 DNA: TGTGCCAGCAGCTTGTCAGACTACGAGCAGTACTTC.

The rearrangement links TRBV7-6 to TRBJ2-7; TRBD2 agrees at 10 bases. The CDR3 runs to 16 residues. Germline loops: CDR1 SGHVS, CDR2 FNYEAQ. Unmatched junction bases numbered 6, after V lost 1 base and J lost 3 bases. CDR3 sequence: CASSLEGTSVGYEQYF. In DNA, the CDR3 is TGTGCCAGCAGCTTAGAAGGGACTAGCGTAGGCTACGAGCAGTACTTC. Full variable domain (missing parts from reference TRBV7-6 and TRBJ2-7): GAGVSQSPRYKVTKRGQDVALRCDPISGHVSLYWYRQALGQGPEFLTYFNYEAQQDKSGLPNDRFSAERPEGSISTLTIQRTEQRDSAMYRCASSLEGTSVGYEQYFGPGTRLTVT.

This chain uses TRBV11-1 with TRBJ1-1, with D possibly TRBD1 on 5 matching bases. Between the trimmed V and J ends, which lost 6 bases and 2 bases, there was a span of 10 bases. Germline V gene data show CDR1 as SGHAT and CDR2 as FQDESV (reference sequence). The CDR3 length is 13 residues. CDR3 nucleotide sequence: TGTGCCAGCAGAAGGGACGGTAACACTGAAGCTTTCTTT. Translated, it gives CASRRDGNTEAFF.

The sample holds one count of this clone. This chain joins TRBV6-4 and TRBJ1-1, with 7 positions matching TRBD1. Per the germline V gene, CDR1 is MRHNA and CDR2 is SNTAGT. This CDR3 has 14 amino acids. The V segment lost 6 bases and the J segment 1 base; nucleotides outside the gene matches: 5. CDR3 sequence: CASSSGTENTEAFF. The CDR3 region has the DNA TGTGCCAGCAGCTCCGGGACAGAGAACACTGAAGCTTTCTTT.

V is TRBV6-5 and J is TRBJ2-1; 7 positions agree with TRBD1. V gave up 11 bases and J gave up 7 bases; unmatched junction bases: 14. The germline V gene encodes CDR1 MNHEY and CDR2 SVGAGI. The CDR3 has 14 amino acids. This CDR3 is CAAHSRGSANEQFF. The DNA of the CDR3 is TGTGCCGCTCATTCCAGGGGGTCAGCGAATGAGCAGTTCTTC.

The gene calls are TRBV10-2 and TRBJ1-1; D uncertain. Germline V lookup: CDR1 WSHSY, CDR2 SAAADI. V was clipped by 5 bases and J by 3 bases, with 7 bases between them. The CDR3 spans 12 residues. The CDR3 loop reads CASSLRDTEAFF. The CDR3 DNA sequence: TGCGCCAGCAGTTTAAGGGACACTGAAGCTTTCTTT.

In this sample, this clone turned up a few times. The gene calls are TRBV5-1 and TRBJ2-7; no definite D call. CDR1 is SGHRS and CDR2 is YFSETQ in the germline V gene. This CDR3 has 12 amino acids. Trimming left V 0 bases short and J 3 bases short, with 4 bases between. The CDR3 loop is CASSLVGYEQYF. CDR3 in DNA: TGCGCCAGCAGCTTGGTAGGCTACGAGCAGTACTTC.